These 6 T cell receptor beta chains came from one sample sequenced in a study of PD-1 blockade in mismatch repair-deficient tumors. Generated by immunoSEQ multiplex PCR, the TCRdb table keeps only in-frame clones and is missing some. The data contain approximately 40,000 clones, roughly 83% of them singletons. This material consisted of peripheral blood, taken 4 weeks after starting pembrolizumab. These receptors were obtained from an adult with mismatch repair-deficient cancer.

The count of this clone is one. Written as DNA, the CDR3 is TGCGCCAGCAGCATCCGGGACTACTCCTACAATGAGCAGTTCTTC. Its protein is CASSIRDYSYNEQFF. The rearrangement links TRBV5-1 to TRBJ2-1; 7 nucleotides align to TRBD2. This CDR3 has 15 residues. Germline trimming cut 4 bases from V and 0 bases from J; bases unmatched to any gene: 4. Germline CDR1 is SGHRS and CDR2 is YFSETQ. Full variable domain (outside the CDR3, taken from reference TRBV5-1 and TRBJ2-1): KAGVTQTPRYLIKTRGQQVTLSCSPISGHRSVSWYQQTPGQGLQFLFEYFSETQRNKGNFPGRFSGRQFSNSRSEMNVSTLELGDSALYLCASSIRDYSYNEQFFGPGTRLTVL.

The gene calls are TRBV18 and TRBJ2-1; D may correspond to TRBD1 or TRBD2 (6 bases each). Germline assignment: CDR1 KGHSH and CDR2 LQKENI. CDR3 length: 14 residues. V was shortened by 4 bases and J by 8 bases, with 15 bases between the two germline ends. The CDR3 coding sequence is TGTGCCAGCTCACGACTAGGGGGAATCGATGAGCAGTTCTTC. This encodes CASSRLGGIDEQFF.

The gene calls are TRBV14 and TRBJ2-7; D uncertain. The CDR3 is made up of 14 amino acids. Trimming cost V 1 base and J 2 bases, with 9 bases left between them. Germline V gives CDR1 SGHDN, CDR2 FVKESK. The CDR3 coding sequence is TGTGCCAGCAGCCAAGGGGGTCTTACCTACGAGCAGTACTTC. Translating gives CASSQGGLTYEQYF.

The V gene is TRBV11-2, the J gene TRBJ2-7; 15 nucleotides agree with TRBD2. V dropped 5 bases and J dropped 7; count of bases not matched to a gene: 3. The germline V gene encodes CDR1 SGHAT and CDR2 FQNNGV. CDR3 length: 14 residues. CDR3 nucleotides: TGTGCCAGCAGCCAGGGACTAGCGGGAGGAGAGCAGTACTTC. Protein product: CASSQGLAGGEQYF. The full variable domain, rest sourced from reference TRBV11-2 and TRBJ2-7, is EAGVAQSPRYKIIEKRQSVAFWCNPISGHATLYWYQQILGQGPKLLIQFQNNGVVDDSQLPKDRFSAERLKGVDSTLKIQPAKLEDSAVYLCASSQGLAGGEQYFGPGTRLTVT.

CDR3 loop: CASSLDGASSYEQYF. The DNA for the CDR3 is TGCGCCAGCAGCTTGGATGGGGCTAGCTCCTACGAGCAGTACTTC. The chain recombines TRBV5-1 with TRBJ2-7; D possibly corresponds to TRBD1 (5 bases). From germline, CDR1 is SGHRS and CDR2 YFSETQ. This CDR3 is 15 amino acids long. Between the trimmed V and J ends, which lost 0 bases and 0 bases, there was a span of 10 bases.

The rearrangement links TRBV6-5 to TRBJ1-1; D ambiguous. The V and J ends lost 1 base and 4 bases respectively, with 7 bases between them. Germline CDR1 and CDR2: MNHEY and SVGAGI. There are 13 residues in the CDR3. CDR3 residues: CASSYYSFTEAFF. The DNA of the CDR3 is TGTGCCAGCAGTTACTACAGCTTCACTGAAGCTTTCTTT.